One sample yielded the 15 T cell receptor beta chains listed below, sequenced in a study of blood T cell repertoires in COVID-19 (dated by TCRdb to 2018 to 2020). The library was prepared using the immunoSEQ multiplex PCR assay. TCRdb re-hosts the immuneACCESS table, in-frame sequences only. Its copies lack some clones; in the studies checked, an unresolved V gene accounts for under half of them, and the cause for the rest is not known. Across this sample there are more than 450,000 clones, with 87% seen only once. Roughly 0.72% of the sample rests with the top ten. The sequenced sample was PBMCs or T cells enriched from blood (not recorded which). The receptors were sampled from a woman aged 18-29 years who had recovered from COVID-19.

This chain uses TRBV6-5 with TRBJ2-1; TRBD2 aligns across 9 bases. The V and J ends lost 0 bases and 9 bases, in that order; junction bases with no gene match: 9. The CDR3 is 16 amino acids. Germline-derived CDR1 and CDR2 are MNHEY and SVGAGI. CDR3 nucleotide sequence: TGTGCCAGCAGTTACTCGAGACTAGCGGTCAGGGGTGAGCAGTTCTTC. Translating gives CASSYSRLAVRGEQFF.

The chain couples TRBV5-5 to TRBJ1-2; 9 bases agree with TRBD1. The junction had 5 bases not matched to a gene; V was cut back by 3 bases and J by 2 bases. Germline-derived CDR1 and CDR2 are SGHKS and YYEKEE (reference sequence). The CDR3 contains 15 residues. The CDR3 loop reads CASSSTGGFNYGYTF. CDR3 in DNA: TGTGCCAGCAGCTCGACAGGGGGGTTCAACTATGGCTACACCTTC.

The V and J genes are TRBV13 and TRBJ1-1; 7 bases match TRBD1. Germline trimming cut 5 bases from V and 5 bases from J; bases unmatched to any gene: 5. CDR3 length: 13 amino acids. Germline CDR1 PRHDT, CDR2 FYEKMQ (reference sequence). Written as DNA, the CDR3 is TGTGCCAGCAGCCTGCGACAGGGTACTGAAGCTTTCTTT. Amino acid sequence: CASSLRQGTEAFF.

The V gene is TRBV29-1, the J gene TRBJ2-7; D possibly corresponds to TRBD2 (6 bases). The CDR3 is 12 residues long. The V gene's germline CDR1 is SQVTM and CDR2 ANQGSEA. Trimming stripped 7 bases from V and 7 bases from J, with 17 bases between. CDR3 region: CSGLGGEREQYF. The CDR3 DNA reads as TGCAGCGGCCTCGGGGGAGAGCGTGAGCAGTACTTC.

The chain joins TRBV13 to TRBJ1-1; 10 positions agree with TRBD1. The CDR3 runs 16 residues. V was pared by 5 bases and J by 6 bases, with 12 bases of the junction left unmatched. Germline V gene lookup returns CDR1 PRHDT and CDR2 FYEKMQ (reference sequence). CDR3 in amino acids: CASSIWPGQGSAEAFF. The CDR3 nucleotides are TGTGCCAGCAGCATCTGGCCGGGACAGGGGAGTGCTGAAGCTTTCTTT.

This rearrangement joins TRBV19 to TRBJ1-1; a weak D match, TRBD1 (6 bases). The CDR3 totals 17 residues. The V and J ends lost 5 bases and 3 bases respectively, with 22 bases between them. Germline V CDR1 and CDR2: LNHDA, SQIVND (reference sequence). CDR3 protein: CASSSAVGGRVYTEAFF. Here the CDR3 DNA reads TGTGCCAGTAGTTCCGCCGTTGGGGGCAGGGTCTACACTGAAGCTTTCTTT.

This chain links TRBV5-1 with TRBJ2-1; 7 bases match TRBD2. V shed 4 bases and J 0 bases; nucleotides not matched to a gene: 7. Germline values: CDR1 SGHRS, CDR2 YFSETQ. The CDR3 is 16 residues long. The CDR3 DNA sequence: TGCGCCAGCAGCATAACCTTAGCGGGCTCCTACAATGAGCAGTTCTTC. Amino acids: CASSITLAGSYNEQFF.

The V call is TRBV9, the J call TRBJ1-3; D gene uncertain. Germline lookup yields CDR1 SGDLS and CDR2 YYNGEE. V lost 0 bases and J lost 5, with 9 bases in between. The CDR3 totals 14 residues. The CDR3, as DNA: TGTGCCAGCAGCGTAGAGGGAGAGAGAAACACCATATATTTT. Translation: CASSVEGERNTIYF.

The J gene is TRBJ2-7, the V gene TRBV27, with 7 bases matching TRBD1. V lost 0 bases, J lost 3 bases, and 8 bases stayed unmatched. Germline-derived CDR1 and CDR2 are MNHEY and SMNVEV (reference sequence). The CDR3 spans 16 residues. Here the CDR3 reads CASSLSSGDSNYEQYF. CDR3 DNA: TGTGCCAGCAGTTTATCATCCGGGGACAGCAACTACGAGCAGTACTTC.

The chain has TRBV7-4 and TRBJ2-7; 10 positions agree with TRBD2. The germline V gene has CDR1 SGHVT and CDR2 SQSDAQ. The ends lost 6 bases at V and 0 bases at J; junction bases unmatched: 8. The CDR3 totals 16 residues. The CDR3 sequence: CASSQLAGRSSYEQYF. CDR3 nucleotide sequence: TGTGCCAGCAGTCAACTAGCGGGGCGTAGCTCCTACGAGCAGTACTTC. The full variable domain, with the rest looked up from reference TRBV7-4 and TRBJ2-7, is GAGVSQSPRYKVAKRGRDVALRCDSISGHVTLYWYRQTLGQGSEVLTYSQSDAQRDKSGRPSGRFSAERPERSVSTLKIQRTEQGDSAVYLCASSQLAGRSSYEQYFGPGTRLTVT.

The V and J genes are TRBV3-1 (or the pseudogene TRBV3-2) and TRBJ2-5; 8 positions agree with TRBD2. Germline V CDR1 and CDR2: LGHDT, YNNKEL (reference sequence). V shed 3 bases and J 2 bases; nucleotides not matched to a gene: 14. The CDR3 is 18 amino acids. Here the CDR3 reads CASSQLMEASGFQETQYF. Here the CDR3 DNA reads TGTGCCAGCAGCCAGTTGATGGAGGCTAGCGGGTTTCAAGAGACCCAGTACTTC.

The chain is built from TRBV7-9 and TRBJ2-3, with D perhaps TRBD2 (6 bases). Trimming left V 0 bases short and J 5 bases short, with 6 bases between. CDR3 length: 13 residues. The germline CDR1 and CDR2 sequences are SEHNR and FQNEAQ (reference sequence). The DNA of the CDR3 is TGTGCCAGCAGCTTAGCGGGGGGAGATACGCAGTATTTT. This translates into CASSLAGGDTQYF.

The chain links TRBV2 to TRBJ1-2; 7 positions match TRBD1. The length of the CDR3 is 13 residues. Germline lookup yields CDR1 SNHLY and CDR2 FYNNEI. V lost 1 base and J lost 8; bases outside the gene matches: 4. The chain's CDR3 is CASSEGTGRGYTF. CDR3 DNA: TGTGCCAGCAGTGAAGGGACAGGTCGGGGCTACACCTTC. The variable domain in full, with the rest retrieved from reference TRBV2 and TRBJ1-2, is EPEVTQTPSHQVTQMGQEVILRCVPISNHLYFYWYRQILGQKVEFLVSFYNNEISEKSEIFDDQFSVERPDGSNFTLKIRSTKLEDSAMYFCASSEGTGRGYTFGSGTRLTVV.

This clone was detected once. This chain connects TRBV11-2 to TRBJ2-5, with D maybe TRBD1 (5 bases). The CDR3 has 14 amino acids. Germline V gene lookup returns CDR1 SGHAT and CDR2 FQNNGV. V dropped 3 bases and J dropped 1 base, with 9 bases sitting between them. CDR3 loop: CASSFDSFQETQYF. The CDR3 DNA sequence: TGTGCCAGCAGCTTCGACAGCTTCCAAGAGACCCAGTACTTC.

The chain uses TRBV6-2 or TRBV6-3 and TRBJ1-1, with unresolved D. There are 16 residues in the CDR3. Trimming took off 0 bases at V and 3 bases at J, with 14 bases between the two ends. The germline V gene has CDR1 MNHEY and CDR2 SVGEGT. CDR3 DNA: TGTGCCAGCAGTTACTCGAACCAGAACGAGGACACTGAAGCTTTCTTT. It encodes CASSYSNQNEDTEAFF.